These T cell receptor beta chains were read from a single sample in a study of OX40 agonist ivuxolimab in advanced cancers. Repertoires were generated with immunoSEQ multiplex PCR, while TCRdb's copy carries only in-frame clones and drops some. The repertoire holds more than 40,000 clones, with around 77% as singletons. Specimen: CD4+ or CD8+ T cells sorted from blood, collected in a trial of the OX40 agonist ivuxolimab. The origin of the receptors is an adult with an advanced solid tumor such as melanoma, head and neck, liver or kidney cancer. Each CDR3 is given with its conserved first and last residue. D genes are given only for firm matches. Clone size is stated in some rows and not others, as once, few, many or a class when expanded.

v_gene	j_gene	d_gene	abundance	CDR3nt	CDR3aa
TRBV18	TRBJ1-2	NA	NA	TGTGCCAGCTCACCTGAGGGGAACTATGGCTACACCTTC	CASSPEGNYGYTF
TRBV2	TRBJ2-1	TRBD1	NA	TGTGCCAGCAGCCGGGACAGGGTATCAAATGAGCAGTTCTTC	CASSRDRVSNEQFF
TRBV2	TRBJ1-4	TRBD1	once	TGTGCCAGCAGTGAGTCAGGACAGGGGAATGAAAAACTGTTTTTT	CASSESGQGNEKLFF
TRBV6-1	TRBJ1-1	NA	NA	TGTGCCAGCAGTAGGGCGGGGAACACTGAAGCTTTCTTT	CASSRAGNTEAFF
TRBV14	TRBJ1-2	NA	NA	TGTGCCAGCAGCCAAGCGGTAGGGTCTGGCTATGGCTACACCTTC	CASSQAVGSGYGYTF
TRBV6-5	TRBJ1-2	NA	NA	TGTGCCAGCAGTTACTCGGCGGCAGGAGCTGGCTATGGCTACACCTTC	CASSYSAAGAGYGYTF
TRBV2	TRBJ2-3	TRBD2	NA	TGTGCCAGCATCCAAGGCGGGAGCGCAGATACGCAGTATTTT	CASIQGGSADTQYF
TRBV10-3	TRBJ2-2	TRBD2	NA	TGTGCCATCAGTGGAATAGCGGGTGCGAACACCGGGGAGCTGTTTTTT	CAISGIAGANTGELFF
TRBV7-2	TRBJ1-6	NA	NA	TGTGCCAGCAGCTTAGATCCAGAGTCCTATAATTCACCCCTCCACTTT	CASSLDPESYNSPLHF
TRBV7-6	TRBJ2-2	TRBD2	NA	TGTGCCAGCAGCTCCCAACTAGCGGGAGGGATCACCGGGGAGCTGTTTTTT	CASSSQLAGGITGELFF
TRBV19	TRBJ1-3	NA	NA	TGTGCCAGTAATTCCATTGACACCTCTGGAAACACCATATATTTT	CASNSIDTSGNTIYF
TRBV28	TRBJ1-1	NA	NA	TGTGCCAGCAGTTTTTTGGGTGCCGGGGGCACTGAAGCTTTCTTT	CASSFLGAGGTEAFF
TRBV9	TRBJ2-5	NA	NA	TGTGCCAGCAGCAACCCCCTGGGACACTTAGAGACCCAGTACTTC	CASSNPLGHLETQYF
TRBV18	TRBJ2-1	NA	NA	TGTGCCAGCTCACCGCCGTTCTCCTACAATGAGCAGTTCTTC	CASSPPFSYNEQFF
TRBV7-9	TRBJ2-7	TRBD2	NA	TGTGCCAGCAGCTTTACCGGCGGGAGCTACGAGCAGTACTTC	CASSFTGGSYEQYF
TRBV5-1	TRBJ2-7	TRBD2	few	TGCGCCAGCAGTCCGTGGAGCGGGAGCTCCTACGAGCAGTACTTC	CASSPWSGSSYEQYF
TRBV7-8	TRBJ1-2	NA	once	TGTGCCAGCAGCTTAAACGAGTTAAGGGGCTACACCTTC	CASSLNELRGYTF
TRBV5-1	TRBJ2-3	TRBD2	NA	TGCGCCAGCAGCTTTTATGGGACTAGCGGGCCCCTCACAGATACGCAGTATTTT	CASSFYGTSGPLTDTQYF
TRBV6-6	TRBJ1-6	NA	NA	TGTGCCAGCACTAAGGAGAGGATACGGAATTCACCCCTCCACTTT	CASTKERIRNSPLHF
TRBV18	TRBJ2-6	TRBD1	NA	TGTGCCAGCTCATCGGGACAGACCCGGGCCAACGTCCTGACTTTC	CASSSGQTRANVLTF
TRBV7-9	TRBJ1-5	NA	NA	TGTGCCAGCAGCCTTTATAAGGGAGCTTCAAATCAGCCCCAGCATTTT	CASSLYKGASNQPQHF
TRBV5-1	TRBJ2-5	NA	once	TGCGCCAGCAGGAGGGGCCTCCAAGAGACCCAGTACTTC	CASRRGLQETQYF
TRBV5-1	TRBJ2-1	NA	NA	TGCGCCAGCAGCCCCCAGTCAAGCTCCTACAATGAGCAGTTCTTC	CASSPQSSSYNEQFF
TRBV5-1	TRBJ2-5	TRBD2	many	TGCGCCAGCAGCGGGGGACTAGGGAATAACCTCCAAGAGACCCAGTACTTC	CASSGGLGNNLQETQYF
TRBV15	TRBJ1-2	NA	NA	TGTGCCACCAGCAGAGGGGGCAGGGATAGAGGCTACACCTTC	CATSRGGRDRGYTF
TRBV4-1	TRBJ1-6	TRBD1	NA	TGCGCCAGCAGCCAAGATAGGCGACAGGGCCATAATTCACCCCTCCACTTT	CASSQDRRQGHNSPLHF
TRBV7-3	TRBJ2-1	TRBD2	NA	TGTGCCAGCAGCTCGTCACCGGGACTAGCGGACAATGAGCAGTTCTTC	CASSSSPGLADNEQFF
TRBV11-2	TRBJ2-7	TRBD2	NA	TGTGCCAGCAGCTCCCGCCGACTAGCGTTCGAGCAGTACTTC	CASSSRRLAFEQYF
TRBV18	TRBJ1-1	NA	few	TGTGCCAGCTCACCAGGGGTGGACACTGAAGCTTTCTTT	CASSPGVDTEAFF
TRBV28	TRBJ2-7	TRBD2	NA	TGTGCCAGCAGGAAACCCGGCGGGAGGTCCTACGAGCAGTACTTC	CASRKPGGRSYEQYF
TRBV19	TRBJ1-4	NA	NA	TGTGCCAGTAGTATGGTCAGCCCCAATGAAAAACTGTTTTTT	CASSMVSPNEKLFF
TRBV4-1	TRBJ1-1	NA	NA	TGCGCCAGCAGCCAGCGAGAAAACGCGAGGGGCACTGAAGCTTTCTTT	CASSQRENARGTEAFF
TRBV4-1	TRBJ1-4	NA	NA	TGCGCCAGCAGTCAGCTAGGTCATGAAAAACTGTTTTTT	CASSQLGHEKLFF
TRBV4-2	TRBJ1-6	NA	few	TGTGCCAGCAGCGTAAACTTGAATTCACCCCTCCACTTT	CASSVNLNSPLHF
TRBV7-6	TRBJ2-5	TRBD1	NA	TGTGCCAGCAGCTTAGCCCCGGGACAGCTAGAACGGCCCCAGTACTTC	CASSLAPGQLERPQYF
TRBV2	TRBJ1-1	NA	once	TGTGCCAGCAGTGGGACGACATTGAACACTGAAGCTTTCTTT	CASSGTTLNTEAFF
TRBV4-2	TRBJ1-1	NA	NA	TGTGCCAGCAGCCAAGACGTGGGGAACACTGAAGCTTTCTTT	CASSQDVGNTEAFF